Shown below are 9 T cell receptor beta chains from a single sample sequenced in a study of T cells in Graves' hyperthyroidism and ophthalmopathy. There were TCR beta CDR3 regions amplified from RNA transcripts. TCR CDR3 regions were first amplified by RT-PCR with HTBI primers. TCRdb passed the multiplex PCR reads through MiXCR, listing each CDR3 protein once. The repertoire holds roughly 250,000 distinct CDR3 sequences, with roughly 17% as singletons. The specimen sequenced was blood. The origin of the receptors is a woman younger than 30 with Graves' ophthalmopathy.

This clonotype was counted many times. This sequence joins TRBV28 and TRBJ2-1, with D perhaps TRBD1 or TRBD2 (5 bases each). CDR1 and CDR2 (germline): MDHEN, SYDVKM. This CDR3 spans 13 amino acids. The germline V and J ends were trimmed by 7 bases and 8 bases, with 15 bases remaining between them. The CDR3 reads CASIQGGSYEQFF. DNA of the CDR3: TGTGCCAGCATCCAGGGTGGGAGCTATGAGCAGTTCTTC.

Many counts were recorded for this clonotype. The rearrangement joins TRBV3-1 to TRBJ1-1; perhaps TRBD1 as D (5 bases). Deletions cut 0 bases from V and 5 bases from J, with 13 bases between. The CDR3 length is 15 residues. In germline, CDR1 is LGHDT, CDR2 YNNKEL (reference sequence). This chain's CDR3 is CASSQDPGLRTEAFF. In nucleotides, the CDR3 is TGTGCCAGCAGCCAAGATCCAGGGTTGCGTACTGAAGCTTTCTTT. Together with reference TRBV3-1 and TRBJ1-1, the CDR3 gives the full variable domain: DTAVSQTPKYLVTQMGNDKSIKCEQNLGHDTMYWYKQDSKKFLKIMFSYNNKELIINETVPNRFSPKSPDKAHLNLHINSLELGDSAVYFCASSQDPGLRTEAFFGQGTRLTVV.

This clonotype has ten or more counts. The chain is built from TRBV6-1 and TRBJ2-7; tentative D call: TRBD2 (6 bases). Germline V CDR1 and CDR2: MNHNS, SASEGT. The CDR3 totals 14 residues. Trimming shortened V by 8 bases and J by 0 bases, and 14 bases separated the two germline ends. The CDR3 DNA is TGTGCCAGCTCTTTCTGGAGGGGCTCCTACGAGCAGTACTTC. Encoded protein: CASSFWRGSYEQYF.

The chain recombines TRBV4-1 with TRBJ2-7; D is ambiguous. The length of the CDR3 is 14 residues. The germline V gene encodes CDR1 MGHRA and CDR2 YSYEKL. V lost 0 bases and J 2 bases, leaving 8 bases between the germline ends. The DNA of the CDR3 is TGCGCCAGCAGCCAAGAACCGGGTCCCTACGAGCAGTACTTC. This gives the protein CASSQEPGPYEQYF.

This clonotype came up many times. A read error may account for a junction end that differs from germline. In DNA form, the CDR3 reads TGCGCCAGCAGCGAAGACCTCCAATGGGGCTACACCTTC. Its translation: CASSEDLQWGYTF. The rearrangement links TRBV4-1 to TRBJ1-2; D gene ambiguous. Germline V CDR1 and CDR2: MGHRA, YSYEKL. This CDR3 is 13 amino acids long.

V and J are TRBV7-8 and TRBJ2-1, with D possibly being TRBD2 (5 bases). V was shortened by 6 bases and J by 9 bases, with 24 bases between the two germline ends. The CDR3 loop spans 16 amino acids. The germline V gene has CDR1 SGHVS and CDR2 FQNEAQ. CDR3 nucleotides: TGTGCCAGCAGTGCCCCTTCCGGCGGAGGTTCGGTTGAGCAGTTCTTC. This sequence encodes CASSAPSGGGSVEQFF.

This clonotype came up many times. V usage is TRBV6-1 and J usage is TRBJ1-5, with a possible D match to TRBD1 (6 bases). The germline CDR1 and CDR2 sequences are MNHNS and SASEGT. Trimming stripped 5 bases from V and 3 bases from J, with 14 bases between. The CDR3 is 15 amino acids. CDR3 nucleotides: TGTGCCAGCAGTTCCTTACCAGGGGCCAATCAGCCCCAGCATTTT. It encodes CASSSLPGANQPQHF.

In its sample, this clonotype was seen many times. The J gene is TRBJ2-1, the V gene TRBV7-9; tentative D call: TRBD1 (6 bases). Germline V CDR1 and CDR2: SEHNR, FQNEAQ (reference sequence). The CDR3 covers 15 residues. V lost 4 bases and J lost 2, with 12 bases in between. The CDR3 DNA follows: TGTGCCAGCAGCTCCTTCAGGGGTCCCTACAATGAGCAGTTCTTC. It is translated as CASSSFRGPYNEQFF.

This clonotype has a count of ten or more. This chain joins TRBV20-1 and TRBJ2-3, with 14 bases aligning to TRBD2. Per germline, CDR1 DFQATT and CDR2 SNEGSKA (reference sequence). The J segment lost 5 bases and the V segment lost 8 bases, leaving 6 bases of the junction unmatched. The CDR3 length is 14 residues. The CDR3 is CSPGLAGGGDTQYF. The CDR3 coding sequence is TGCAGTCCTGGACTAGCGGGAGGTGGAGATACGCAGTATTTT.